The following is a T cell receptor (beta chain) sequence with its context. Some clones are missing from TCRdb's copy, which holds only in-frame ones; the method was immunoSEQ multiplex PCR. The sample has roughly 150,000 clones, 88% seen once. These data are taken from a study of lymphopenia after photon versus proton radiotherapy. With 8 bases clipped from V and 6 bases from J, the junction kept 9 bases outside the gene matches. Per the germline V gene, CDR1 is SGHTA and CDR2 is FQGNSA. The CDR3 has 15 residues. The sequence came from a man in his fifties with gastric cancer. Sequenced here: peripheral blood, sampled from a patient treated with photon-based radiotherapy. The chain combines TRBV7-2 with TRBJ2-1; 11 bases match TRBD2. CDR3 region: CASGLTSGSFNEQFF. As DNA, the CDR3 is TGTGCCAGCGGCCTAACTAGCGGGAGCTTCAATGAGCAGTTCTTC.